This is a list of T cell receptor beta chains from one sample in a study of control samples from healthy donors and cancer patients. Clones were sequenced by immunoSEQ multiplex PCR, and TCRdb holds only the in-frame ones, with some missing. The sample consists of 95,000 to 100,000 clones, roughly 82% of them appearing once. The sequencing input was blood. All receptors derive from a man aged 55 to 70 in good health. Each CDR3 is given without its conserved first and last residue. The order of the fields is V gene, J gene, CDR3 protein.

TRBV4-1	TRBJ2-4	ASSPTGPDIQY
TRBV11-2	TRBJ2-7	ASSLGQASYEQY
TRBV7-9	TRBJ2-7	ASSLPATYEQY
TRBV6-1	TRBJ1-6	ASSERRISGFHSPLH
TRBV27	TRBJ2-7	ASRQTGGLAGVGIYEQY
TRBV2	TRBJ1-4	ASSDNGVGKLF
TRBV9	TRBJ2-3	ASSVGSARWEDTQY
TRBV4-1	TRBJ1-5	ASSQGTGMGQPQH
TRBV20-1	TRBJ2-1	SASPFSGSYNEQF
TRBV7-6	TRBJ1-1	ASSSPTGRGTEAF
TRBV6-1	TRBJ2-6	ASSEAGAGANVLT
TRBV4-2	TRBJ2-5	ASSQGRGTQETQY
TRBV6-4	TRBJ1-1	ASSASRRNTEAF
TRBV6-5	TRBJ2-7	ASRTSFRSYEQY
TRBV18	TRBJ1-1	ASSPQGAGTEAF
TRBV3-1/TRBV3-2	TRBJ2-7	ASSRSFLTYEQY
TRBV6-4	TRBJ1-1	ASRPGTGVFTEAF
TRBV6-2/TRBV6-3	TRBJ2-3	ASSPDKADTQY
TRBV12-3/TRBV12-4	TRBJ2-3	ASSSSTDTQY
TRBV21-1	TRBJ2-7	ASRVDSGGSSYEQY
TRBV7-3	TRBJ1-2	ASSQRGGLESGYT
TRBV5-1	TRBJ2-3	ASSSGSTDTQY
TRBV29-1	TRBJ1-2	SVRDFQADGYT
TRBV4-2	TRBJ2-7	ASSQDLREFPPYEQY
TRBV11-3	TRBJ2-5	ASSLWGGETQY
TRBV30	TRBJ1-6	AWRRGQSSYNSPLH
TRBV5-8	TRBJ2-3	ASSPGSPSSADTQY
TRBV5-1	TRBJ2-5	ASSLILEETQY
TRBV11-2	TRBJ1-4	ASSFDRAGNEKLF
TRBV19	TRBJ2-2	ASLPGRDHGELF
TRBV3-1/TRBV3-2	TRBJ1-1	ASSPGQDLLNTEAF
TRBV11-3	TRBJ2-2	ASSLTGVAGELF
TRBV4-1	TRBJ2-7	ASSRGRQGPIEQY
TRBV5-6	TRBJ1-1	ASSLYDRVRGEAF
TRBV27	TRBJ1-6	ASAGWSSPLH
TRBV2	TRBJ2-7	ASSNSYEQY
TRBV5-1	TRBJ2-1	ASSLAPAGGIYNEQF
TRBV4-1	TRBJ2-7	ASSPEGTSSYEQY
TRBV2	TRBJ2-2	ASIERPTLPTGELF
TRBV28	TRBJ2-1	ASTPWGMEEQF
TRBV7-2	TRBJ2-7	ASSLGLAGAYYEQY
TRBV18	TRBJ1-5	ASSPLSGTGEQPQH
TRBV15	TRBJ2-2	ATSGTGLTGELF
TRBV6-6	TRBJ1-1	ASTDRGEAF
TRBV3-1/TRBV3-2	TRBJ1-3	ASSQPRSHSAGNTIY
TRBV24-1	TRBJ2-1	ATSDPLYNEQF
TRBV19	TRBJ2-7	ASSKTSTGTGGAYEQY
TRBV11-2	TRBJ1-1	ASSRTGTEAF
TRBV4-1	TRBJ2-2	ASSARVPGELF
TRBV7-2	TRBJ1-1	ASSLRTGGAF
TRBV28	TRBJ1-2	ASSLTLGQGAGGYT
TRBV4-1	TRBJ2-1	ASSQDQGGEQF
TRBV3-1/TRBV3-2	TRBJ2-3	ASSETGNVEAQY
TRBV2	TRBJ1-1	ASSERGNTEAF
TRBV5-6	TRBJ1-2	ASSLTETGMINYGYT
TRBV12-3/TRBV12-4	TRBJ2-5	ASSYSTQETQY
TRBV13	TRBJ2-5	ASSLGYTNRGETQY